This TCR beta chain is drawn from a study of cytomegalovirus exposure and HLA in healthy donors. V was pared by 5 bases and J by 4 bases, with 7 bases of the junction left unmatched. The CDR3 consists of 15 residues. Germline loops: CDR1 MNHEY, CDR2 SMNVEV (reference sequence). The PCR made use of 60 Vbeta and 13 Jbeta primers. The table came from immunoSEQ multiplex PCR; TCRdb's copy has only in-frame clones and leaves some out. With around 33,000 clones in the sample, the ten largest clones hold approximately 4.5%. The J gene is TRBJ2-3, the V gene TRBV27; 9 nucleotides match TRBD1. The sample consisted of PBMCs. The source is a woman between 40 and 55 years old in good health and CMV-seropositive. Here the CDR3 DNA reads TGTGCCAGCAGTCCGAGCTGGACAGGGGCAGATACGCAGTATTTT. It encodes CASSPSWTGADTQYF.